Following are 28 T cell receptor beta chains from one sample sequenced in a study of response to subunit inactivated influenza vaccine. A single record per CDR3 protein comes from TCRdb applying MiXCR to the RT-PCR reads. The sample yields roughly 760,000 distinct CDR3 sequences, approximately 22% seen once. The sample consisted of PBMCs from blood, taken about 5 days after vaccination. These receptors all come from a man in his forties or fifties who received an inactivated influenza vaccine.

This clonotype appeared a few times. The gene calls are TRBV12-3 or TRBV12-4 and TRBJ2-3; 7 bases agree with TRBD2. This CDR3 is 16 amino acids long. J lost 0 bases, V lost 8 bases, and 11 bases had no gene match. CDR3 nucleotides: TGTGCCAGCGGGGGAGGGTTGGGGTCTAGCACAGATACGCAGTATTTT. Its translation is CASGGGLGSSTDTQYF.

The V and J genes are TRBV6-1 and TRBJ2-5; 7 bases are shared with TRBD1. Germline V gene lookup returns CDR1 MNHNS and CDR2 SASEGT. Germline trimming cut 5 bases from V and 6 bases from J; bases unmatched to any gene: 12. This CDR3 is built from 15 residues. DNA for the CDR3: TGTGCCAGCAGTCCCACGGACAGGATAGGTCAGACCCAGTACTTC. Residues: CASSPTDRIGQTQYF.

Many counts were recorded for this clonotype. The chain uses TRBV6-1 and TRBJ2-2, with D maybe TRBD2 (6 bases). The germline CDR1 and CDR2 sequences are MNHNS and SASEGT. The CDR3 runs to 13 residues. Trimming stripped 6 bases from V and 4 bases from J, with 9 bases between. CDR3 sequence (DNA): TGTGCCAGCAGCAGTAGCGGCACCGGGGAGCTGTTTTTT. It yields the protein CASSSSGTGELFF.

This clonotype has a handful of counts. The chain recombines TRBV7-6 with TRBJ2-7, with 11 bases lining up with TRBD2. The germline gives CDR1 SGHVS, CDR2 FNYEAQ. V shed 1 base and J 0 bases; nucleotides not matched to a gene: 5. This CDR3 contains 17 residues. CDR3 nucleotide sequence: TGTGCCAGCAGCTTAGAGGCTAGCGGGGGGCTCTCCTACGAGCAGTACTTC. Protein sequence: CASSLEASGGLSYEQYF. The full variable domain, its missing parts supplied by reference TRBV7-6 and TRBJ2-7, is GAGVSQSPRYKVTKRGQDVALRCDPISGHVSLYWYRQALGQGPEFLTYFNYEAQQDKSGLPNDRFSAERPEGSISTLTIQRTEQRDSAMYRCASSLEASGGLSYEQYFGPGTRLTVT.

In DNA form, the CDR3 reads TGTGCCAGCAGCCAGGGAAAGGGGATTAGGATCAATGAGCAGTTCTTC. As protein: CASSQGKGIRINEQFF. J is TRBJ2-1 and V is TRBV4-2; D is perhaps TRBD1 (5 bases). CDR1 is LGHNA and CDR2 is YNFKEQ in the germline V gene. The CDR3 consists of 16 residues. V lost 3 bases and J lost 6, with 18 bases in between.

The V gene is TRBV10-3, the J gene TRBJ2-5, with TRBD2 matching 8 bases. V lost 6 bases to trimming and J lost 0 bases; unmatched junction nucleotides: 0. Germline loops: CDR1 ENHRY, CDR2 SYGVKD. This CDR3 has 13 amino acids. The CDR3 loop reads CAISGGDQETQYF. CDR3 bases: TGTGCCATCAGCGGGGGGGACCAAGAGACCCAGTACTTC.

This clonotype was seen only a few times. The rearrangement joins TRBV6-7 to TRBJ2-5; either TRBD1 or TRBD2 may fit D (5 bases each). TRBV6-7 is annotated as an ORF whose role is uncertain. This CDR3 spans 11 amino acids. CDR3 region: CSPGRQETQYF. CDR3 sequence (DNA): TGTTCTCCGGGACGCCAAGAGACCCAGTACTTC.

The rearrangement links TRBV12-3 or TRBV12-4 to TRBJ1-5; 7 bases agree with TRBD1. CDR3 length equals 14 residues. V dropped 6 bases and J dropped 4; count of bases not matched to a gene: 6. CDR3 region: CASSRGQVNQPQHF. CDR3 in DNA: TGTGCCAGCAGCCGAGGACAGGTTAATCAGCCCCAGCATTTT.

This clonotype has ten or more counts. The gene calls are TRBV12-3 or TRBV12-4 and TRBJ2-2, with 8 bases identical to TRBD1. The CDR3 runs 16 residues. Trimming took 3 bases from V and 3 from J; bases not matched to a gene: 6. The CDR3 region has the DNA TGTGCCAGCAGTTTGGGGCAGGGGGCTTACACCGGGGAGCTGTTTTTT. It encodes CASSLGQGAYTGELFF.

V usage is TRBV30 and J usage is TRBJ2-7; 9 bases map to TRBD1. The junction had 7 bases not matched to a gene; V was cut back by 4 bases and J by 6 bases. The CDR3 sequence is 13 residues long. Per germline, CDR1 GTSNPN and CDR2 SVGIG (reference sequence). The DNA for the CDR3 is TGTGCCTGGATCTTGGGACAGGGTTCCGAGCAGTACTTC. Translation gives CAWILGQGSEQYF.

The chain has TRBV7-9 and TRBJ2-7; the D gene is possibly TRBD2 (5 bases). Germline V gene lookup returns CDR1 SEHNR and CDR2 FQNEAQ (reference sequence). The CDR3 spans 14 residues. Trimming took off 4 bases at V and 0 bases at J, with 10 bases between the two ends. The CDR3 DNA follows: TGTGCCAGCAGCTCAAGAGCGGACTCCTACGAGCAGTACTTC. Protein sequence: CASSSRADSYEQYF.

The chain recombines TRBV29-1 with TRBJ2-1; 11 bases are shared with TRBD2. The J segment lost 4 bases and the V segment lost 1 base, leaving 30 bases of the junction unmatched. Germline V gene data show CDR1 as SQVTM and CDR2 as ANQGSEA. This CDR3 region has 24 residues. The CDR3 here is CSVEVGYLFCTSGSSHNTYNEQFF. CDR3 DNA sequence: TGCAGCGTTGAAGTCGGTTATTTATTTTGTACTAGCGGGAGTTCCCACAATACGTACAATGAGCAGTTCTTC.

The chain is built from TRBV7-3 and TRBJ2-1; no definite D call. Per the germline V gene, CDR1 is SGHTA and CDR2 is FQGTGA. The CDR3 extends over 16 amino acids. Trimming left V 5 bases short and J 0 bases short, with 14 bases between. The CDR3 nucleotides are TGTGCCAGCAGCCCCTACAGAGCCAGCTCCTACAATGAGCAGTTCTTC. Translation: CASSPYRASSYNEQFF.

This rearrangement joins TRBV4-1 to TRBJ2-1; TRBD1 aligns across 7 bases. J lost 0 bases, V lost 0 bases, and 5 bases had no gene match. The CDR3 has 17 residues. In germline, CDR1 is MGHRA, CDR2 YSYEKL. CDR3 in amino acids: CASSQEGGHISYNEQFF. The DNA of the CDR3 is TGCGCCAGCAGCCAAGAAGGGGGCCACATCTCCTACAATGAGCAGTTCTTC.

As for this clonotype: A much larger clone lies one base from this, so it may be a read error. The chain recombines TRBV12-3 or TRBV12-4 with TRBJ2-7; D is perhaps TRBD1 (6 bases). The CDR3 spans 16 residues. V lost 5 bases and J lost 4, with 21 bases in between. The CDR3 sequence: CASSTPTRTANYEQYF. The CDR3 nucleotides are TGTGCCAGCAGTACACCGACCAGGACAGCTAATTACGAGCAGTACTTC.

V and J are TRBV7-2 and TRBJ1-5; 8 bases fit TRBD1. Per the germline V gene, CDR1 is SGHTA and CDR2 is FQGNSA. V lost 5 bases, J lost 4 bases, and 13 bases stayed unmatched. This CDR3 contains 17 residues. CDR3 loop: CASSTGQGQSRNQPQHF. CDR3 coding DNA: TGTGCCAGCAGCACCGGACAGGGACAGAGTAGGAATCAGCCCCAGCATTTT.

This clonotype has ten or more counts. This chain links TRBV5-1 with TRBJ1-2, with D possibly matching TRBD1 (6 bases). Trimming pared 2 bases from V and 6 bases from J, leaving 8 bases between. The CDR3 loop spans 12 amino acids. Germline CDR1 reads SGHRS; CDR2 reads YFSETQ. This CDR3 is CASSLQGDGYTF. The CDR3 coding sequence is TGCGCCAGCAGCTTACAGGGAGATGGCTACACCTTC.

This clonotype was found many times. This chain links TRBV12-3 or TRBV12-4 with TRBJ2-1, with TRBD2 matching 9 bases. The CDR3 length is 17 residues. J was trimmed by 6 bases and V by 4 bases; bases with no gene match: 13. CDR3 protein: CASSSKAGGRAVNEQFF. The CDR3 bases are TGTGCCAGCAGTTCCAAAGCGGGCGGGAGGGCCGTCAATGAGCAGTTCTTC.

V gene TRBV6-2 or TRBV6-3 combines with J gene TRBJ2-3; 14 nucleotides align to TRBD2. V lost 6 bases, J lost 8 bases, and 7 bases stayed unmatched. Germline CDR1 and CDR2: MNHEY and SVGEGT. The CDR3 runs 15 residues. CDR3 residues: CASRSTGTSGGTQYF. The CDR3 bases are TGTGCCAGCAGATCCACCGGGACTAGCGGGGGTACGCAGTATTTT.

This clonotype has just a few counts. The chain couples TRBV7-2 to TRBJ2-7, with D tentatively TRBD1 (8 bases). The germline V gene has CDR1 SGHTA and CDR2 FQGNSA. This CDR3 is 15 amino acids long. Trimming removed 2 bases at V and 2 bases at J, with 13 bases between. The CDR3 bases are TGTGCCAGCAGCTTAACAGGGGGGGATCCCTACGAGCAGTACTTC. It codes for CASSLTGGDPYEQYF.

The J gene is TRBJ2-2, the V gene TRBV12-2; no DNA check was done on the table's D call, TRBD2. TRBV12-2 is given as a pseudogene. CDR3 length: 16 amino acids. The CDR3 DNA follows: TGTGCAAGTCGCTTTTTTAAGCGGACGGCCACCGGGGAGCTGTTTTTT. Translating it yields CASRFFKRTATGELFF.

The chain combines TRBV7-9 with TRBJ2-7; the D gene is possibly TRBD1 (5 bases). CDR3 length: 15 residues. The V end was cut by 1 base, the J end by 3 bases, with 13 bases between. CDR1 and CDR2 (germline): SEHNR, FQNEAQ (reference sequence). The CDR3 is CASSLDGRANYEQYF. In DNA, the CDR3 is TGTGCCAGCAGCTTAGATGGCAGGGCAAACTACGAGCAGTACTTC.

In its sample, this clonotype was seen a few times. The J gene is TRBJ1-1, the V gene TRBV6-1, with D perhaps matching TRBD1 (6 bases). The CDR3 runs to 15 residues. V was cut by 6 bases and J by 2 bases, with 16 bases left in between. CDR1 and CDR2 from the germline V gene are MNHNS and SASEGT. CDR3 DNA: TGTGCCAGCAGGCCGTTACGGGGGGCAAACACTGAAGCTTTCTTT. Protein product: CASRPLRGANTEAFF.

The table lists this clonotype with many counts. This chain joins TRBV12-3 or TRBV12-4 and TRBJ2-1; no clear D. This CDR3 comprises 10 residues. With 9 bases removed from V and 4 bases from J, the gap between germline ends came to 4 bases. This chain's CDR3 is CASGYNEQFF. The CDR3 nucleotides are TGTGCCAGTGGGTACAATGAGCAGTTCTTC.

The J gene is TRBJ1-5, the V gene TRBV5-1, with D possibly matching TRBD1 (5 bases). The V gene lost 1 base and the J gene lost 4 bases, with 9 bases spanning the gap. The germline V gene has CDR1 SGHRS and CDR2 YFSETQ. This CDR3 spans 14 amino acids. The CDR3 DNA is TGCGCCAGCAGCTTGTCGGGACTTAATCAGCCCCAGCATTTT. Translation: CASSLSGLNQPQHF.

The gene calls are TRBV12-3 or TRBV12-4 and TRBJ2-7; TRBD1 or TRBD2 may be the D gene (5 bases each). Between the trimmed V and J ends, which lost 1 base and 6 bases, there was a span of 22 bases. CDR3 length equals 17 residues. The CDR3 loop is CASSLVGTSSPDGEQYF. The CDR3 DNA reads as TGTGCCAGCAGTTTAGTGGGGACCAGCTCACCCGATGGCGAGCAGTACTTC.

The gene calls are TRBV4-2 and TRBJ2-3; 8 bases line up with TRBD2. Germline lookup yields CDR1 LGHNA and CDR2 YNFKEQ. V was pared by 0 bases and J by 5 bases, with 10 bases of the junction left unmatched. This CDR3 has 17 amino acids. CDR3 sequence: CASSQESAGLVRDTQYF. The DNA for the CDR3 is TGTGCCAGCAGCCAAGAGAGTGCGGGACTAGTCAGAGATACGCAGTATTTT.

The chain combines TRBV5-1 with TRBJ2-7, with TRBD1 matching 7 bases. The length of the CDR3 is 16 residues. V trimming: 2 bases; J trimming: 0 bases; junction bases outside the gene matches: 8. Germline V gives CDR1 SGHRS, CDR2 YFSETQ. This chain's CDR3 is CASSFQDRVNSYEQYF. The DNA for the CDR3 is TGCGCCAGCAGCTTTCAAGACAGGGTGAACTCCTACGAGCAGTACTTC.